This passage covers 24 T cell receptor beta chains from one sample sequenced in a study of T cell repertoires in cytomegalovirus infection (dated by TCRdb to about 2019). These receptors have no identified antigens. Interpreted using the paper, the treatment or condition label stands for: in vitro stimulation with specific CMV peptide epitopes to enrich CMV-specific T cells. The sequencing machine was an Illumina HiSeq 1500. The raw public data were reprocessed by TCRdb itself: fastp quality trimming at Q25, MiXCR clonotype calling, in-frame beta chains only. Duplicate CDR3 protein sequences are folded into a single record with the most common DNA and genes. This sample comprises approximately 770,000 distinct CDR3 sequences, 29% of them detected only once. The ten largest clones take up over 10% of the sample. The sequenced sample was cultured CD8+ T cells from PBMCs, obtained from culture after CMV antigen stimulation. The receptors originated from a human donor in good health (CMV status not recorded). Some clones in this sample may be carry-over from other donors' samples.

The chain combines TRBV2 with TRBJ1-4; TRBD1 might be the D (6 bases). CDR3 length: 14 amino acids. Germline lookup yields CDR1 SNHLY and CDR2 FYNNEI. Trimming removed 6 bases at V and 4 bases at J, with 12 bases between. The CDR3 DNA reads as TGTGCCAGCAGACTGGACAGCCGTAATGAAAAACTGTTTTTT. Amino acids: CASRLDSRNEKLFF.

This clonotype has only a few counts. The CDR3 spells CASLRTGGFGNTIYF. In nucleotides, the CDR3 is TGTGCCAGTCTACGGACAGGGGGCTTTGGAAACACCATATATTTT. The chain couples TRBV7-9 to TRBJ1-3, with TRBD1 identical over 11 bases. The CDR3 has 15 amino acids. In germline, CDR1 is SEHNR, CDR2 FQNEAQ (reference sequence). The ends lost 9 bases at V and 3 bases at J; junction bases unmatched: 7.

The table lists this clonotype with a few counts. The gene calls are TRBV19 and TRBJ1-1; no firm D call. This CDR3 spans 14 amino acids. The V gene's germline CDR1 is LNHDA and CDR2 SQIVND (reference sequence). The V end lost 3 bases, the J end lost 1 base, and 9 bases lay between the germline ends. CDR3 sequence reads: CASSIVAGNTEAFF. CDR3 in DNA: TGTGCCAGTAGTATCGTGGCAGGGAACACTGAAGCTTTCTTT.

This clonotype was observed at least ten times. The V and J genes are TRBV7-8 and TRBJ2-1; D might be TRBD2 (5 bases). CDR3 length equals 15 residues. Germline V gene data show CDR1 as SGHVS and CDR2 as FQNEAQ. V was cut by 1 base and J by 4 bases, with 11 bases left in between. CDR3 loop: CASSLVVRGYNEQFF. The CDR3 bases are TGTGCCAGCAGCTTAGTAGTAAGAGGGTACAATGAGCAGTTCTTC.

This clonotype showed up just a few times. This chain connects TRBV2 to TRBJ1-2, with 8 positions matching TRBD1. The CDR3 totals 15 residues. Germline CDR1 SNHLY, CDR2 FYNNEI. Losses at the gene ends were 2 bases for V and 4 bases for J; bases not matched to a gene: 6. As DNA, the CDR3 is TGTGCCAGCAGTGAAAAAGGACAGGGATTCTATGGCTACACCTTC. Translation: CASSEKGQGFYGYTF.

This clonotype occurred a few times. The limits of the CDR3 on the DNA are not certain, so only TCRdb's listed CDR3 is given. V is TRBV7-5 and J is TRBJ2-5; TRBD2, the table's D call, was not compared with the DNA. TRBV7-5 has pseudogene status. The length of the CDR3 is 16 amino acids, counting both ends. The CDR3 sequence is CISVSEVSPVGETQYF.

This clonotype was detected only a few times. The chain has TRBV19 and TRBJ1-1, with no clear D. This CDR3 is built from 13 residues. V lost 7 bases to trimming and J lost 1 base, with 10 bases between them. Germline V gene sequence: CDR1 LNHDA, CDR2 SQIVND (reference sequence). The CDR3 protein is CASTWTENTEAFF. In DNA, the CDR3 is TGTGCCAGTACCTGGACGGAGAACACTGAAGCTTTCTTT.

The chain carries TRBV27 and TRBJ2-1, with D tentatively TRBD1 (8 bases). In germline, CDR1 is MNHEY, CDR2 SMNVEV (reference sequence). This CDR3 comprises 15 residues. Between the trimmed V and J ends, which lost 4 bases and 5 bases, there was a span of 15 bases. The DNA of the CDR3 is TGTGCCAGCAGTTCCGGACAGGGAGGGGACAATGAGCAGTTCTTC. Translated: CASSSGQGGDNEQFF.

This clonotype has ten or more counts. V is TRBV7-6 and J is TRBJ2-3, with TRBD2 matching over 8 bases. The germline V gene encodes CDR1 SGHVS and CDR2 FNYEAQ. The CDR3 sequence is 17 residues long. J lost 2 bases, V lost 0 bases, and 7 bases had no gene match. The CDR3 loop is CASSLASGGLNTDTQYF. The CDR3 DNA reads TGTGCCAGCAGCTTAGCCAGCGGGGGCCTTAACACAGATACGCAGTATTTT. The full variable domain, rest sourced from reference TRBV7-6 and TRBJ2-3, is GAGVSQSPRYKVTKRGQDVALRCDPISGHVSLYWYRQALGQGPEFLTYFNYEAQQDKSGLPNDRFSAERPEGSISTLTIQRTEQRDSAMYRCASSLASGGLNTDTQYFGPGTRLTVL.

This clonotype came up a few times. CDR3 in DNA: TGTGCCAGCAGTGAAGGGCGGCAGGGGGAACAGCCCCAGCATTTT. This encodes CASSEGRQGEQPQHF. The V and J genes are TRBV2 and TRBJ1-5, with 7 bases aligning to TRBD1. The CDR3 has 15 amino acids. V lost 1 base and J lost 7; bases outside the gene matches: 7. Germline values: CDR1 SNHLY, CDR2 FYNNEI.

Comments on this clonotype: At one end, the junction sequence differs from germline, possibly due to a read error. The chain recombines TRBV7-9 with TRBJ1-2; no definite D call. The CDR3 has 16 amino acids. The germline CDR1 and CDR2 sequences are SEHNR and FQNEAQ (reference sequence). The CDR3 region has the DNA TGTGTCAGCAGCCCTCGAGACTCAGGATTAATCTATGGCTACACCTTC. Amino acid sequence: CVSSPRDSGLIYGYTF.

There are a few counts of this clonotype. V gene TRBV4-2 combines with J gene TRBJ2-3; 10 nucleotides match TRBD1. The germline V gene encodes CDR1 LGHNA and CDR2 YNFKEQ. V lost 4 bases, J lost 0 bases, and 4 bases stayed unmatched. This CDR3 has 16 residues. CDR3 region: CASSPGTGASTDTQYF. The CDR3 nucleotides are TGTGCCAGCAGCCCCGGGACAGGGGCGAGCACAGATACGCAGTATTTT.

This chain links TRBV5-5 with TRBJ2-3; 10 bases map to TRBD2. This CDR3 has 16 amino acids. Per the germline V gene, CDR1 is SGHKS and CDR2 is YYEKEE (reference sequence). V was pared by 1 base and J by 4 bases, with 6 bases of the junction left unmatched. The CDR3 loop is CASSLYKSGGADTQYF. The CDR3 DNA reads TGTGCCAGCAGCTTGTATAAGAGCGGGGGGGCAGATACGCAGTATTTT.

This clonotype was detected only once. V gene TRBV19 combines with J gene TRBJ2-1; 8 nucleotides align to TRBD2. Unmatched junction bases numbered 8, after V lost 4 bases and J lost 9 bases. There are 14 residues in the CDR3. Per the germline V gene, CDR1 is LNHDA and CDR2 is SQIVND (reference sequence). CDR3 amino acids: CASSSRGGYVEQFF. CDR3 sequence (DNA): TGTGCCAGTAGTAGCCGGGGGGGTTATGTTGAGCAGTTCTTC.

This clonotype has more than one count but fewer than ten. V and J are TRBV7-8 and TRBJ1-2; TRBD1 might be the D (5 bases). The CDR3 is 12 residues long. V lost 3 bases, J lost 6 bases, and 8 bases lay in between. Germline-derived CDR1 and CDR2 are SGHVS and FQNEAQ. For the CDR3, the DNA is TGTGCCAGCAGCTTCCCAGGGAATGGCTACACCTTC. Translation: CASSFPGNGYTF.

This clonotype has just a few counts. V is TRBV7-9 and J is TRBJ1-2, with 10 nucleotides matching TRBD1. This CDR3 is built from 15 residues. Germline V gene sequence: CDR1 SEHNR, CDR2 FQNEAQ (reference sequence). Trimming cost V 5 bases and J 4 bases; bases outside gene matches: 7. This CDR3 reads CASSAPGQGPYGYTF. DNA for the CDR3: TGTGCCAGCAGCGCCCCGGGACAGGGGCCCTATGGCTACACCTTC.

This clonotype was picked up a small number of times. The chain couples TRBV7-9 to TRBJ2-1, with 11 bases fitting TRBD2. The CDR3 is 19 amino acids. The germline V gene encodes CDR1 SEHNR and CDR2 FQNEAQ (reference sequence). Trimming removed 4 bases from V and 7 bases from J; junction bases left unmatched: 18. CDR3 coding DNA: TGTGCCAGCAGCTCCCCCCGCGGACCGGGGACTAGCGGTAGGAATGAGCAGTTCTTC. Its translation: CASSSPRGPGTSGRNEQFF. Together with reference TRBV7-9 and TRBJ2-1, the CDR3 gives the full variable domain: DTGVSQNPRHKITKRGQNVTFRCDPISEHNRLYWYRQTLGQGPEFLTYFQNEAQLEKSRLLSDRFSAERPKGSFSTLEIQRTEQGDSAMYLCASSSPRGPGTSGRNEQFFGPGTRLTVL.

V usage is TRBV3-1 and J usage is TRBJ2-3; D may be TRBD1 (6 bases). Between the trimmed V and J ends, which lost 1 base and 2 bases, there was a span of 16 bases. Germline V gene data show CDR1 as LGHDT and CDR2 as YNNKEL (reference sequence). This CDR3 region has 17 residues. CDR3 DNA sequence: TGTGCCAGCAGCCAAGTAGGAGTACAGGGAACCACAGATACGCAGTATTTT. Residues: CASSQVGVQGTTDTQYF.

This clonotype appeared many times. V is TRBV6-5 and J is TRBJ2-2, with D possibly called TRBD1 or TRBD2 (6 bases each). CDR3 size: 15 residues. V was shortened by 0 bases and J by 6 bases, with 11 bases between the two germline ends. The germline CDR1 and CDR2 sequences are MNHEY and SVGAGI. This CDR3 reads CASSYSWGAAGELFF. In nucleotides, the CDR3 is TGTGCCAGCAGTTACTCGTGGGGGGCCGCCGGGGAGCTGTTTTTT.

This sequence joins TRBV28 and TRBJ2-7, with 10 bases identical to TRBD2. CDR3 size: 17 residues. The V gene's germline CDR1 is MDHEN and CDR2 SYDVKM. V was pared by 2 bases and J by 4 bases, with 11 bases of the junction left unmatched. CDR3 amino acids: CASSLRASGGAGYEQYV. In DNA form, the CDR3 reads TGTGCCAGCAGTTTAAGGGCTAGCGGGGGAGCAGGATACGAGCAGTACGTC.

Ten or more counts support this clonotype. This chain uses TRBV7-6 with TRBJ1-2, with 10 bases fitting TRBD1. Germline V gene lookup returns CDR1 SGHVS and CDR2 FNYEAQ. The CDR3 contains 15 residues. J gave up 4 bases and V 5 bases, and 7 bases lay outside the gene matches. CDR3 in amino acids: CASSPRTGGSYGYTF. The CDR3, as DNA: TGTGCCAGCAGCCCAAGGACAGGGGGGTCCTATGGCTACACCTTC.

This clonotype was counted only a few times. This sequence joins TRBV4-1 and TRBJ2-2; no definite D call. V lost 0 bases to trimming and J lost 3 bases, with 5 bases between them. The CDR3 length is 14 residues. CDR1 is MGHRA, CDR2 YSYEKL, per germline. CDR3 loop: CASSQDRDTGELFF. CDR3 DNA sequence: TGCGCCAGCAGCCAAGATAGGGACACCGGGGAGCTGTTTTTT.

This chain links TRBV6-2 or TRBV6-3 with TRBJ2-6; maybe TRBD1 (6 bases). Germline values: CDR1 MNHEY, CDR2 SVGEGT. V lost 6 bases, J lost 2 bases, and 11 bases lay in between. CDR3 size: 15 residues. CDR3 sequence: CASRSGVTGANVLTF. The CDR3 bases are TGTGCCAGCAGGTCAGGGGTTACTGGGGCCAACGTCCTGACTTTC.

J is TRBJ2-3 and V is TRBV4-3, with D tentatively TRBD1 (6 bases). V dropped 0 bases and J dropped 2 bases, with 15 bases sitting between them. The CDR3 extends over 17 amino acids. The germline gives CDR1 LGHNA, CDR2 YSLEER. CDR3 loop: CASSQDPGKGVTDTQYF. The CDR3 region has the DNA TGCGCCAGCAGCCAAGATCCAGGGAAGGGGGTCACAGATACGCAGTATTTT.